A single sample is the source of the 29 T cell receptor beta chains below, sequenced in a study of shared clonotypes between healthy human individuals. This table comes from immunoSEQ multiplex PCR, and its TCRdb copy is limited to in-frame clones, with some not included. The repertoire consists of about 2.3 million clones, with about nine tenths occurring once and the leading ten covering around 0.4%. The sample comprised naive CD4+ T cells from PBMCs. As for subset: CD45RA+ positively selected. Source of these receptors: a man younger than 35 in good health. Some clones in this sample may be carry-over from other donors' samples.

The chain couples TRBV29-1 to TRBJ2-5; D not certain. The J call is uncertain, as TRBJ2-7 better fits the DNA end. Looked up from germline, CDR1 is SQVTM and CDR2 is ANQGSEA. CDR3 length: 11 amino acids. The CDR3 spells CSGRSSYEQYF. In nucleotides, the CDR3 is TGCAGCGGCAGGAGCTCCTACGAGCAGTACTTC.

This chain's CDR3 is CASSAYTGINTEAFF. The CDR3 DNA reads TGTGCCAGCAGCGCCTATACAGGGATTAACACTGAAGCTTTCTTT. This sequence joins TRBV9 and TRBJ1-1; D is perhaps TRBD1 (6 bases). Germline V gene data show CDR1 as SGDLS and CDR2 as YYNGEE. The CDR3 contains 15 residues. Between the trimmed V and J ends, which lost 3 bases and 2 bases, there was a span of 14 bases.

This chain joins TRBV6-1 and TRBJ2-4; 10 nucleotides line up with TRBD1. This CDR3 has 15 amino acids. V trimming: 4 bases; J trimming: 6 bases; junction bases outside the gene matches: 6. Germline V CDR1 and CDR2: MNHNS, SASEGT. The CDR3 region is CASSGRTGGINIQYF. In DNA form, the CDR3 reads TGTGCCAGCAGTGGCCGGACAGGGGGGATAAACATTCAGTACTTC.

The chain recombines TRBV25-1 with TRBJ1-5; D not resolved. Trimming took off 6 bases at V and 4 bases at J, with 7 bases between the two ends. Germline CDR1 reads MGHDK; CDR2 reads SYGVNS. The CDR3 consists of 12 residues. This chain's CDR3 is CASSFGNQPQHF. Written as DNA, the CDR3 is TGTGCCAGCAGCTTTGGTAATCAGCCCCAGCATTTT.

The chain couples TRBV5-1 to TRBJ2-3; 9 bases map to TRBD1. Losses at the gene ends were 3 bases for V and 0 bases for J; bases not matched to a gene: 5. The V gene's germline CDR1 is SGHRS and CDR2 YFSETQ. This CDR3 comprises 16 residues. Written as DNA, the CDR3 is TGCGCCAGCAGCTATGGGGGGACAGGGAGCACAGATACGCAGTATTTT. It codes for CASSYGGTGSTDTQYF.

The rearrangement links TRBV5-3 to TRBJ2-2, with TRBD2 matching over 9 bases. Being an ORF, TRBV5-3 has a function that is uncertain. Trimming removed 3 bases from V and 4 bases from J; junction bases left unmatched: 13. CDR3 size: 18 residues. CDR3 nucleotides: TGTGCCAGAAGCTCACCTCCCGCGGGAGGGCCCGGCACCGGGGAGCTGTTTTTT. Amino acid sequence: CARSSPPAGGPGTGELFF.

This clone is a singleton in its sample. The rearrangement uses TRBV2 and TRBJ1-1; TRBD1 might be the D (6 bases). Germline V gives CDR1 SNHLY, CDR2 FYNNEI. Trimming took 5 bases from V and 4 from J, leaving 14 bases between them. This CDR3 is 14 amino acids long. CDR3 bases: TGTGCCAGCAGTACCCGGACAGACTCCACTGAAGCTTTCTTT. Encoded protein: CASSTRTDSTEAFF.

CDR3 nucleotides: TGTGCCAGCAGCTTGCAGCTAGCGGGAGCCGTGGAGACCCAGTACTTC. Translating it yields CASSLQLAGAVETQYF. The rearrangement uses TRBV5-4 and TRBJ2-5; the match to TRBD2 covers 10 bases. The junction had 8 bases not matched to a gene; V was cut back by 1 base and J by 5 bases. CDR1 and CDR2 from the germline V gene are SGHNT and YYREEE (reference sequence). This CDR3 is 16 amino acids long.

This rearrangement joins TRBV7-9 to TRBJ1-5, with TRBD1 matching 9 bases. The V gene end was trimmed by 5 bases and the J gene end by 6 bases; junction bases not matched to a gene: 8. The CDR3 contains 15 residues. Germline loops: CDR1 SEHNR, CDR2 FQNEAQ (reference sequence). CDR3 sequence reads: CASSPGTGTGQPQHF. The CDR3 nucleotides read TGTGCCAGCAGCCCTGGGACAGGGACAGGTCAGCCCCAGCATTTT.

The rearrangement links TRBV7-2 to TRBJ2-7; D remains ambiguous. Trimming took 3 bases from V and 5 from J, leaving 14 bases between them. This CDR3 contains 14 residues. Germline CDR1 is SGHTA and CDR2 is FQGNSA. The CDR3 spells CASSLGPRSHEQYF. The DNA of the CDR3 is TGTGCCAGCAGCTTGGGCCCCCGGTCACACGAGCAGTACTTC.

The J gene is TRBJ1-6, the V gene TRBV5-4, with D uncertain. V was pared by 1 base and J by 0 bases, with 5 bases between. The CDR3 length is 15 residues. In germline, CDR1 is SGHNT, CDR2 YYREEE (reference sequence). The CDR3 DNA follows: TGTGCCAGCAGCTTGCAGAGCTCCTATAATTCACCCCTCCACTTT. This codes for CASSLQSSYNSPLHF.

The chain carries TRBV21-1 and TRBJ1-1; TRBD1 is the table's D call and was not checked against the DNA. TRBV21-1 is an annotated pseudogene. This CDR3 comprises 16 residues. DNA for the CDR3: TGTGCCAGCATCCTTTTACACAGGGGGCCGAACACTGAAGCTTTCTTT. Protein sequence: CASILLHRGPNTEAFF.

The chain couples TRBV7-9 to TRBJ2-2; D gene unclear. The CDR3 has 15 amino acids. CDR1 SEHNR and CDR2 FQNEAQ come from the germline V gene (reference sequence). The V end was cut by 2 bases, the J end by 0 bases, with 7 bases between. The CDR3 reads CASSLLTPNTGELFF. The CDR3 DNA is TGTGCCAGCAGCTTACTCACCCCGAACACCGGGGAGCTGTTTTTT.

This clone has just one count. This sequence joins TRBV6-5 and TRBJ2-3; 10 bases are shared with TRBD2. The length of the CDR3 is 15 residues. Germline V gene lookup returns CDR1 MNHEY and CDR2 SVGAGI. V lost 2 bases to trimming and J lost 7 bases; unmatched junction nucleotides: 6. CDR3 sequence: CASSYRTSGLYTQYF. The CDR3 DNA is TGTGCCAGCAGTTACAGGACTAGCGGATTATATACGCAGTATTTT.

This clone was detected only once. The identical CDR3 is also encoded by other nucleotide sequences in the sample. The CDR3 DNA follows: TGTGCCAGCTCACCTTCCGGGTCCCAAGAGACCCAGTACTTC. Its translation: CASSPSGSQETQYF. The chain is built from TRBV18 and TRBJ2-5, with D uncertain. CDR1 and CDR2 from the germline V gene are KGHSH and LQKENI. V dropped 3 bases and J dropped 1 base, with 9 bases sitting between them. The CDR3 consists of 14 residues.

This chain joins TRBV19 and TRBJ2-3; no definite D call. Germline CDR1 reads LNHDA; CDR2 reads SQIVND (reference sequence). This CDR3 has 16 amino acids. V was trimmed by 6 bases and J by 1 base, leaving 17 bases between them. CDR3 bases: TGTGCCAGTAGATCACCCCCTCGCGGCCGCACAGATACGCAGTATTTT. As protein: CASRSPPRGRTDTQYF.

This rearrangement joins TRBV7-2 to TRBJ2-3; D unclear. This CDR3 has 16 residues. The germline V gene has CDR1 SGHTA and CDR2 FQGNSA. The germline V and J ends were trimmed by 4 bases and 3 bases, with 17 bases remaining between them. CDR3 in amino acids: CASSSFRSGVTDTQYF. As DNA, the CDR3 is TGTGCCAGCAGCTCCTTCCGGAGTGGTGTTACAGATACGCAGTATTTT. Looking up the rest from reference TRBV7-2 and TRBJ2-3 gives the full variable domain: GAGVSQSPSNKVTEKGKDVELRCDPISGHTALYWYRQSLGQGLEFLIYFQGNSAPDKSGLPSDRFSAERTGGSVSTLTIQRTQQEDSAVYLCASSSFRSGVTDTQYFGPGTRLTVL.

Note on this clone: Other nucleotide sequences in the sample specify the same CDR3. The genes are TRBV6-1 and TRBJ1-2; 8 bases agree with TRBD1. V shed 4 bases, J shed 8 bases, and the junction held 6 bases outside the gene matches. The germline CDR1 and CDR2 sequences are MNHNS and SASEGT. This CDR3 region has 13 residues. The CDR3, as DNA: TGTGCCAGCAGTGTTCAGGGGGCGCGAGGCTACACCTTC. This translates into CASSVQGARGYTF.

J is TRBJ2-6 and V is TRBV27, with 7 bases identical to TRBD1. The CDR3 contains 19 residues. Germline loops: CDR1 MNHEY, CDR2 SMNVEV (reference sequence). Trimming took 4 bases from V and 1 from J; bases not matched to a gene: 13. The CDR3 nucleotides read TGTGCCAGCAGTTCCGGCCTCCAGGGGGTTAGGTCTGGGGCCAACGTCCTGACTTTC. It is translated as CASSSGLQGVRSGANVLTF.

CDR3 coding DNA: TGTGCCAGCAGGCGGGACAGGAGAAACTACGAGCAGTACTTC. Translation: CASRRDRRNYEQYF. The chain recombines TRBV6-5 with TRBJ2-7; 8 bases agree with TRBD1. V lost 6 bases, J lost 3 bases, and 7 bases stayed unmatched. From germline, CDR1 is MNHEY and CDR2 SVGAGI. The CDR3 loop spans 14 amino acids.

V is TRBV7-2 and J is TRBJ1-3; TRBD1 might be the D (6 bases). CDR3 length equals 18 residues. V shed 4 bases and J shed 4 bases, with 23 bases lying between them. Per germline, CDR1 SGHTA and CDR2 FQGNSA. In nucleotides, the CDR3 is TGTGCCAGCAGCTATCTTACTCTCTACAGGGTTACCGGAAACACCATATATTTT. This translates into CASSYLTLYRVTGNTIYF. The variable domain in full, with the rest retrieved from reference TRBV7-2 and TRBJ1-3, is GAGVSQSPSNKVTEKGKDVELRCDPISGHTALYWYRQSLGQGLEFLIYFQGNSAPDKSGLPSDRFSAERTGGSVSTLTIQRTQQEDSAVYLCASSYLTLYRVTGNTIYFGEGSWLTVV.

The gene calls are TRBV28 and TRBJ2-7, with D possibly TRBD2 on 5 matching bases. Trimming cost V 1 base and J 4 bases, with 11 bases left between them. Germline assignment: CDR1 MDHEN and CDR2 SYDVKM. The CDR3 covers 14 residues. The CDR3 nucleotides read TGTGCCAGCAGTTTATTGGGAGCTTGGTACGAGCAGTACTTC. Protein product: CASSLLGAWYEQYF.

V usage is TRBV7-3 and J usage is TRBJ1-5, with D maybe TRBD1 (6 bases). Trimming stripped 5 bases from V and 6 bases from J, with 14 bases between. In germline, CDR1 is SGHTA, CDR2 FQGTGA. The CDR3 has 14 amino acids. The CDR3 here is CASSPAEGGQPQHF. The CDR3, as DNA: TGTGCCAGCAGCCCAGCCGAGGGGGGTCAGCCCCAGCATTTT.

The chain joins TRBV18 to TRBJ2-7, with D perhaps matching TRBD1 or TRBD2 (6 bases each). CDR3 length: 14 amino acids. CDR1 and CDR2 from the germline V gene are KGHSH and LQKENI. The V and J ends lost 0 bases and 5 bases respectively, with 11 bases between them. CDR3 loop: CASSPPYGGNEQYF. CDR3 bases: TGTGCCAGCTCACCACCTTACGGGGGCAACGAGCAGTACTTC.

This clone was seen once. V is TRBV7-8 and J is TRBJ2-3, with TRBD2 as a possible D gene (5 bases). V dropped 5 bases and J dropped 5 bases, with 8 bases sitting between them. CDR1 is SGHVS, CDR2 FQNEAQ, per germline. The CDR3 length is 12 residues. The CDR3 nucleotides read TGTGCCAGCAGCCGGACTGGAGATACGCAGTATTTT. This sequence encodes CASSRTGDTQYF.

The V gene is TRBV7-8, the J gene TRBJ1-4; unclear D gene. Per the germline V gene, CDR1 is SGHVS and CDR2 is FQNEAQ. CDR3 length: 19 amino acids. The ends were cut back, 1 base at V and 4 bases at J, with 22 bases in the middle. This CDR3 is CASSLVADHRGRYNEKLFF. The CDR3 nucleotides are TGTGCCAGCAGCTTAGTAGCGGACCACCGAGGGAGGTATAATGAAAAACTGTTTTTT.

This chain joins TRBV7-2 and TRBJ1-4; 7 nucleotides match TRBD1. V trimming: 5 bases; J trimming: 7 bases; junction bases outside the gene matches: 7. Germline assignment: CDR1 SGHTA and CDR2 FQGNSA. There are 14 residues in the CDR3. The CDR3 here is CASSIQGRVEKLFF. In nucleotides, the CDR3 is TGTGCCAGCAGCATACAGGGGAGGGTTGAAAAACTGTTTTTT.

V is TRBV6-6 and J is TRBJ1-2; no clear D. Per the germline V gene, CDR1 is MNHNY and CDR2 is SVGAGI (reference sequence). CDR3 length: 12 residues. V was shortened by 6 bases and J by 4 bases, with 9 bases between the two germline ends. In nucleotides, the CDR3 is TGTGCCAGCAGCCCACTCCCCTATGGCTACACCTTC. This sequence encodes CASSPLPYGYTF.

The rearrangement links TRBV28 to TRBJ2-7, with a tentative D call TRBD2 (6 bases). The CDR3 runs 14 residues. In germline, CDR1 is MDHEN, CDR2 SYDVKM. V lost 10 bases, J lost 5 bases, and 21 bases lay in between. The CDR3 DNA reads TGTGCCACCAGCTGGGTGCGGGGTTCTCACGAGCAGTACTTC. Its protein product is CATSWVRGSHEQYF. The full variable domain, its missing parts supplied by reference TRBV28 and TRBJ2-7, is DVKVTQSSRYLVKRTGEKVFLECVQDMDHENMFWYRQDPGLGLRLIYFSYDVKMKEKGDIPEGYSVSREKKERFSLILESASTNQTSMYLCATSWVRGSHEQYFGPGTRLTVT.